The present T cell receptor beta chain was sequenced within a study of blood T cell repertoires in COVID-19. Study-wide context: Samples came from the United States, Italy and Spain, spanning acute and convalescent COVID-19. T cells, B-cell-depleted T cells, or PBMCs provided the cDNA or gDNA that served as material.

Original analysis: Reference gene primer amplification yielded estimated nucleated cell counts. Here immunoSEQ multiplex PCR was the method, and the copy in TCRdb shows in-frame clones only, minus some. Clone size and V and J calls were adopted from that table, with D and trimming inferred from the DNA. The sample includes some 120,000 clones, roughly 85% of them seen just once. The CDR3 is made up of 14 amino acids. Germline lookup yields CDR1 ENHRY and CDR2 SYGVKD. J gave up 8 bases and V 6 bases, and 12 bases lay outside the gene matches. This chain connects TRBV10-3 to TRBJ1-1, with TRBD1 identical over 7 bases. The origin of this receptor is a human donor in a cohort sampled during active COVID-19. Sequencing was done on a sample of peripheral blood. The CDR3 coding sequence is TGTGCCATCAGCAATTTAGACAGGGTTGCCGAAGCTTTCTTT. Amino acid sequence: CAISNLDRVAEAFF.